This TCR beta chain stems from a study of T-cell memory formation after mild COVID-19. TCRdb independently ran MiXCR on the 5' RACE reads; one entry per CDR3 protein. Of 260,000 or so distinct CDR3 sequences in the sample, around 15% were seen once. As to this clonotype: The antigen is undetermined.

The CDR3 loop spans 16 amino acids. With 7 bases removed from V and 1 base from J, the gap between germline ends came to 20 bases. The germline gives CDR1 SQVTM, CDR2 ANQGSEA. Study results and limitations: Whether day 37 second-wave clones are SARS-CoV-2-specific was not confirmed. CD4+ bias marked clones expanding day 15 to 37, unlike balanced contracting clones. The study detected some responding clones in pre-infection memory, suggesting cross-reactive memory joined.

The V and J genes are TRBV29-1 and TRBJ1-3; weak D call: TRBD1 (6 bases). The sample taken for sequencing was PBMCs or a T cell subset sorted from them (not recorded which). This TCR derives from a young man who had mild COVID-19 (a few samples of this study predate the infection). Cell type and time point are not known. The CDR3 region has the DNA TGCAGCGCCCATCTCAGGGGACACGTTTCTGGAAACACCATATATTTT. Amino acid sequence: CSAHLRGHVSGNTIYF.